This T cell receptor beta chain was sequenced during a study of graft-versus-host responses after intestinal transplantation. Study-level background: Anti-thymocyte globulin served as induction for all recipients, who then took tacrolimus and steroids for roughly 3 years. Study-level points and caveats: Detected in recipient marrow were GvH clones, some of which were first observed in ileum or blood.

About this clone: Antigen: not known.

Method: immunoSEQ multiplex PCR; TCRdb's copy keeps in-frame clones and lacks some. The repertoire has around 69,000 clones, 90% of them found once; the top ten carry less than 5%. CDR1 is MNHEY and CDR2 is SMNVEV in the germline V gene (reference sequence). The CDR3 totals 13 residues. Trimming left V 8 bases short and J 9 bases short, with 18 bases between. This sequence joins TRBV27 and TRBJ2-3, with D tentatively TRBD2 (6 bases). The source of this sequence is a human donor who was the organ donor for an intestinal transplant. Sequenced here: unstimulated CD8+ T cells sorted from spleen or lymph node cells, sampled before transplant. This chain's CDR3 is CASGTPGFGTQYF. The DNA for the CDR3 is TGTGCCAGCGGGACTCCAGGGTTTGGGACGCAGTATTTT.